The 32 T cell receptor beta chains below all came from one sample that was sequenced in a study of cytomegalovirus exposure and HLA in healthy donors. Clones were sequenced by immunoSEQ multiplex PCR, and TCRdb holds only the in-frame ones, with some missing. The sample holds about 330,000 clones, 87% seen once. The sequenced sample consisted of PBMCs. The receptor source for this set is a woman aged 25 to 39 in good health and CMV-seropositive.

The chain uses TRBV7-9 and TRBJ1-4; a weak D match, TRBD1 (6 bases). Trimming took 1 base from V and 7 from J, leaving 16 bases between them. CDR1 and CDR2 (germline): SEHNR, FQNEAQ (reference sequence). The CDR3 totals 16 residues. CDR3 protein: CASSLGKTGGLEKLFF. The CDR3 coding sequence is TGTGCCAGCAGCTTAGGGAAGACAGGAGGCCTTGAAAAACTGTTTTTT.

V gene TRBV4-2 combines with J gene TRBJ2-3; 12 bases are shared with TRBD1. The CDR3 contains 17 residues. CDR1 is LGHNA, CDR2 YNFKEQ, per germline. With V trimmed by 0 bases and J by 5 bases, 6 bases remained unmatched. The CDR3 reads CASSQDGDRGLVDTQYF. CDR3 nucleotide sequence: TGTGCCAGCAGCCAAGACGGGGACAGGGGGCTGGTAGATACGCAGTATTTT.

The table lists this clone with a count of one. V gene TRBV13 combines with J gene TRBJ2-2; 10 bases agree with TRBD2. Trimming removed 5 bases from V and 1 base from J; junction bases left unmatched: 1. This CDR3 comprises 15 residues. Germline CDR1 is PRHDT and CDR2 is FYEKMQ (reference sequence). The CDR3 sequence is CASSRTSGNTGELFF. The CDR3 bases are TGTGCCAGCAGCCGGACTAGCGGGAACACCGGGGAGCTGTTTTTT.

This clone has more than one count but fewer than ten. This chain joins TRBV7-2 and TRBJ1-6; D perhaps matches TRBD1 (6 bases). Germline lookup yields CDR1 SGHTA and CDR2 FQGNSA. Trimming took off 2 bases at V and 6 bases at J, with 8 bases between the two ends. This CDR3 comprises 14 residues. The CDR3 sequence: CASSLMGANSPLHF. The CDR3 nucleotides are TGTGCCAGCAGCTTAATGGGGGCTAATTCACCCCTCCACTTT. Using reference TRBV7-2 and TRBJ1-6 for the parts outside the CDR3, the full variable domain is GAGVSQSPSNKVTEKGKDVELRCDPISGHTALYWYRQSLGQGLEFLIYFQGNSAPDKSGLPSDRFSAERTGGSVSTLTIQRTQQEDSAVYLCASSLMGANSPLHFGNGTRLTVT.

The CDR3 DNA reads TGTGCCAGCAGCAAGGGACAGGACGGGGAAAAACTGTTTTTT. Encoded protein: CASSKGQDGEKLFF. The chain carries TRBV27 and TRBJ1-4, with TRBD1 matching over 8 bases. The CDR3 is 14 amino acids. The germline V gene encodes CDR1 MNHEY and CDR2 SMNVEV (reference sequence). V lost 6 bases, J lost 8 bases, and 8 bases stayed unmatched.

The chain's CDR3 is CASSFSSNQPQHF. CDR3 sequence (DNA): TGCGCCAGCAGCTTTTCCAGCAATCAGCCCCAGCATTTT. The V and J genes are TRBV5-1 and TRBJ1-5; D ambiguous. Trimming stripped 2 bases from V and 1 base from J, with 4 bases between. CDR1 and CDR2 (germline): SGHRS, YFSETQ. CDR3 length equals 13 residues.

The chain links TRBV9 to TRBJ2-1; 9 bases are shared with TRBD2. The germline V gene encodes CDR1 SGDLS and CDR2 YYNGEE. This CDR3 has 16 residues. The junction had 9 bases not matched to a gene; V was cut back by 4 bases and J by 4 bases. The chain's CDR3 is CASSPYASGAYNEQFF. DNA of the CDR3: TGTGCCAGCAGCCCGTACGCTAGCGGGGCTTACAATGAGCAGTTCTTC.

This chain joins TRBV4-1 and TRBJ1-1, with D perhaps TRBD1 (5 bases). The V end lost 3 bases, the J end lost 1 base, and 18 bases lay between the germline ends. There are 17 residues in the CDR3. The germline V gene encodes CDR1 MGHRA and CDR2 YSYEKL. The CDR3 region is CASSHPGGGVRNTEAFF. DNA for the CDR3: TGCGCCAGCAGCCACCCTGGGGGAGGCGTTAGGAACACTGAAGCTTTCTTT.

The chain links TRBV27 to TRBJ1-1; the D is unclear. The CDR3 spans 14 residues. Germline assignment: CDR1 MNHEY and CDR2 SMNVEV (reference sequence). V lost 0 bases, J lost 7 bases, and 12 bases lay in between. The CDR3 loop is CASSLSQNRIEAFF. DNA for the CDR3: TGTGCCAGCAGTTTATCTCAGAATAGGATTGAAGCTTTCTTT.

The chain couples TRBV5-4 to TRBJ2-1; the D is unclear. The germline V gene has CDR1 SGHNT and CDR2 YYREEE (reference sequence). The CDR3 is 11 amino acids. With 4 bases removed from V and 3 bases from J, the gap between germline ends came to 2 bases. CDR3 nucleotide sequence: TGTGCCAGCAGCGACTACAATGAGCAGTTCTTC. This translates into CASSDYNEQFF.

V is TRBV5-6 and J is TRBJ2-7, with 10 bases matching TRBD2. CDR1 is SGHDT, CDR2 YYEEEE, per germline. The CDR3 is 17 residues long. Unmatched junction bases numbered 9, after V lost 2 bases and J lost 1 base. CDR3 nucleotides: TGTGCCAGCAGCTTACCAGCGGGGGGGACTTTTTCCTACGAGCAGTACTTC. The encoded protein is CASSLPAGGTFSYEQYF.

The chain is built from TRBV19 and TRBJ1-2; perhaps TRBD1 as D (5 bases). Between the trimmed V and J ends, which lost 3 bases and 3 bases, there was a span of 8 bases. CDR1 LNHDA and CDR2 SQIVND come from the germline V gene (reference sequence). CDR3 length equals 13 residues. CDR3 protein: CASSISGDYGYTF. For the CDR3, the DNA is TGTGCCAGTAGTATTTCGGGGGACTATGGCTACACCTTC.

V gene TRBV30 combines with J gene TRBJ1-2; tentative D call: TRBD1 (5 bases). V lost 6 bases to trimming and J lost 5 bases, with 16 bases between them. The germline CDR1 and CDR2 sequences are GTSNPN and SVGIG (reference sequence). The CDR3 is 13 amino acids. The DNA of the CDR3 is TGTGCCTGTTCGAGCGGGACTCTATATGGCTACACCTTC. Its protein is CACSSGTLYGYTF.

This chain uses TRBV6-6 with TRBJ1-1, with D hard to call. The CDR3 loop spans 13 amino acids. Germline V gene sequence: CDR1 MNHNY, CDR2 SVGAGI (reference sequence). Trimming pared 6 bases from V and 3 bases from J, leaving 11 bases between. This CDR3 is CASRKELYTEAFF. In DNA form, the CDR3 reads TGTGCCAGCAGAAAAGAACTCTACACTGAAGCTTTCTTT.

This clone was seen a single time. Written as DNA, the CDR3 is TGTGCCAGCAGCTTCGTAGCGGGAGCAGGTGAGCAGTACTTC. The encoded protein is CASSFVAGAGEQYF. This chain links TRBV5-6 with TRBJ2-7; 9 bases are a match to TRBD2. V was clipped by 2 bases and J by 7 bases; unmatched bases: 7. The CDR3 has 14 amino acids. In germline, CDR1 is SGHDT, CDR2 YYEEEE.

This chain connects TRBV2 to TRBJ2-3; D possibly uses TRBD1 or TRBD2 (6 bases each). Germline CDR1 reads SNHLY; CDR2 reads FYNNEI. The ends were cut back, 4 bases at V and 2 bases at J, with 19 bases in the middle. This CDR3 is 17 amino acids long. The CDR3 DNA follows: TGTGCCAGCAGTGGATGGGGGTCGGGGGCCTACACAGATACGCAGTATTTT. It encodes CASSGWGSGAYTDTQYF.

The J gene is TRBJ2-1, the V gene TRBV5-1; 14 bases are a match to TRBD2. The CDR3 totals 20 residues. Germline V CDR1 and CDR2: SGHRS, YFSETQ. Trimming removed 3 bases from V and 0 bases from J; junction bases left unmatched: 11. This chain's CDR3 is CASSWPGLAGDKGSYNEQFF. DNA for the CDR3: TGCGCCAGCAGCTGGCCGGGACTAGCGGGGGACAAGGGCTCCTACAATGAGCAGTTCTTC.

The CDR3 region is CASSPRGKGYEQYF. The CDR3, as DNA: TGTGCCAGCAGCCCACGGGGAAAAGGCTACGAGCAGTACTTC. This chain uses TRBV11-3 with TRBJ2-7, with D perhaps matching TRBD2 (5 bases). The germline V and J ends were trimmed by 5 bases and 3 bases, with 14 bases remaining between them. The CDR3 is 14 amino acids. Per germline, CDR1 SGHNT and CDR2 YENEEA.

The chain links TRBV11-2 to TRBJ2-7; the D gene is possibly TRBD2 (6 bases). The V end lost 5 bases, the J end lost 1 base, and 9 bases lay between the germline ends. Germline lookup yields CDR1 SGHAT and CDR2 FQNNGV. This CDR3 has 13 amino acids. The CDR3 here is CASSLGGSYEQYF. The CDR3 coding sequence is TGTGCCAGCAGCCTTGGGGGGTCCTACGAGCAGTACTTC.

The chain employs TRBV5-1 and TRBJ2-4, with D tentatively TRBD1 (6 bases). This CDR3 contains 17 residues. Trimming shortened V by 4 bases and J by 0 bases, and 17 bases separated the two germline ends. CDR1 and CDR2 (germline): SGHRS, YFSETQ. The CDR3 region is CASSTRKTGSAKNIQYF. DNA of the CDR3: TGCGCCAGCAGCACCCGCAAGACAGGTTCAGCCAAAAACATTCAGTACTTC. Full variable domain (rest looked up from reference TRBV5-1 and TRBJ2-4): KAGVTQTPRYLIKTRGQQVTLSCSPISGHRSVSWYQQTPGQGLQFLFEYFSETQRNKGNFPGRFSGRQFSNSRSEMNVSTLELGDSALYLCASSTRKTGSAKNIQYFGAGTRLSVL.

The count of this clone is one. This chain's CDR3 is CAWSHTGGGYGYTF. The DNA for the CDR3 is TGTGCCTGGAGTCATACAGGGGGCGGCTATGGCTACACCTTC. The J gene is TRBJ1-2, the V gene TRBV30; 9 positions match TRBD1. CDR1 and CDR2 from the germline V gene are GTSNPN and SVGIG (reference sequence). CDR3 length: 14 amino acids. V trimming: 2 bases; J trimming: 4 bases; junction bases outside the gene matches: 5.

The chain has TRBV28 and TRBJ1-2; TRBD1 aligns across 7 bases. The CDR3 is 14 residues long. Trimming removed 4 bases from V and 6 bases from J; junction bases left unmatched: 8. Per germline, CDR1 MDHEN and CDR2 SYDVKM. CDR3 bases: TGTGCCAGCAGTTCACGGACAGGCGCTCATGGCTACACCTTC. It codes for CASSSRTGAHGYTF.

The V gene is TRBV13, the J gene TRBJ2-5; D is unresolved. V dropped 5 bases and J dropped 5 bases, with 18 bases sitting between them. Germline CDR1 reads PRHDT; CDR2 reads FYEKMQ (reference sequence). The CDR3 extends over 15 amino acids. CDR3 in amino acids: CASSIRSGARETQYF. In nucleotides, the CDR3 is TGTGCCAGCAGCATCAGAAGTGGCGCCCGTGAGACCCAGTACTTC. The whole variable domain, remainder taken from reference TRBV13 and TRBJ2-5, is AAGVIQSPRHLIKEKRETATLKCYPIPRHDTVYWYQQGPGQDPQFLISFYEKMQSDKGSIPDRFSAQQFSDYHSELNMSSLELGDSALYFCASSIRSGARETQYFGPGTRLLVL.

The V and J genes are TRBV6-1 and TRBJ1-4; unclear D gene. Trimming took off 3 bases at V and 0 bases at J, with 8 bases between the two ends. From germline, CDR1 is MNHNS and CDR2 SASEGT. CDR3 length equals 15 residues. The CDR3 protein is CASSDRGSTNEKLFF. CDR3 DNA sequence: TGTGCCAGCAGTGATCGGGGATCAACTAATGAAAAACTGTTTTTT.

The J gene is TRBJ2-5, the V gene TRBV5-6; D gene unclear. Trimming left V 2 bases short and J 1 base short, with 12 bases between. This CDR3 has 15 residues. Germline assignment: CDR1 SGHDT and CDR2 YYEEEE. CDR3 DNA sequence: TGTGCCAGCAGCTTACGTAGGCCCATCCAAGAGACCCAGTACTTC. This translates into CASSLRRPIQETQYF.

This clone was recorded only once. This rearrangement joins TRBV5-3 to TRBJ2-7; a weak D match, TRBD1 (5 bases). TRBV5-3 is an ORF; its function is uncertain. CDR3 length: 16 residues. The V end lost 3 bases, the J end lost 8 bases, and 24 bases lay between the germline ends. The CDR3 DNA reads TGTGCCAGAAGCTCTCCCAACCATCGCATAAAGGGGCAGCAGTACTTC. It codes for CARSSPNHRIKGQQYF.

The V and J genes are TRBV13 and TRBJ2-3; 10 nucleotides agree with TRBD2. Germline V gene data show CDR1 as PRHDT and CDR2 as FYEKMQ (reference sequence). V lost 4 bases to trimming and J lost 1 base; unmatched junction nucleotides: 11. The CDR3 is 18 amino acids. The CDR3 sequence: CASSSGSGGYLGTDTQYF. The CDR3 coding sequence is TGTGCCAGCAGCTCGGGTAGCGGGGGGTACCTGGGCACAGATACGCAGTATTTT.

The chain employs TRBV18 and TRBJ1-2, with D maybe TRBD1 (5 bases). Trimming took 3 bases from V and 4 from J, leaving 6 bases between them. Germline V gene lookup returns CDR1 KGHSH and CDR2 LQKENI. The CDR3 has 12 amino acids. The CDR3 protein is CASSPQGYGYTF. The CDR3 DNA reads as TGTGCCAGCTCACCTCAGGGCTATGGCTACACCTTC.

The V and J genes are TRBV5-6 and TRBJ1-4; TRBD1 matches at 9 bases. Germline V CDR1 and CDR2: SGHDT, YYEEEE. With 0 bases clipped from V and 4 bases from J, the junction kept 4 bases outside the gene matches. This CDR3 is 16 amino acids long. The CDR3 DNA sequence: TGTGCCAGCAGCTTGGTCGGGACAGGGTTTAATGAAAAACTGTTTTTT. This encodes CASSLVGTGFNEKLFF.

The V gene is TRBV27, the J gene TRBJ2-5; D may match TRBD1 or TRBD2 (6 bases each). The V and J ends lost 7 bases and 7 bases respectively, with 19 bases between them. Germline V lookup: CDR1 MNHEY, CDR2 SMNVEV (reference sequence). This CDR3 has 14 residues. The CDR3 here is CASTPIGGIGTQYF. The CDR3 coding sequence is TGTGCCAGCACCCCTATAGGGGGGATCGGGACCCAGTACTTC.

The CDR3: CASSRGFYNEQFF. CDR3 nucleotides: TGTGCCAGCAGCCGGGGGTTTTACAATGAGCAGTTCTTC. This sequence joins TRBV6-6 and TRBJ2-1, with D tentatively TRBD2 (6 bases). The V end lost 6 bases, the J end lost 4 bases, and 10 bases lay between the germline ends. This CDR3 spans 13 amino acids. Germline CDR1 reads MNHNY; CDR2 reads SVGAGI (reference sequence).

This clone rates as medium-sized. This chain's CDR3 is CASSQFSGTTNYGYTF. CDR3 DNA: TGTGCCAGCAGCCAATTCAGCGGGACAACAAACTATGGCTACACCTTC. J is TRBJ1-2 and V is TRBV16; tentative D call: TRBD1 (6 bases). Looked up from germline, CDR1 is KGHSY and CDR2 is FQNENV. Trimming took off 1 base at V and 2 bases at J, with 14 bases between the two ends. CDR3 length: 16 amino acids.